A single sample is the source of the 19 T cell receptor beta chains below, sequenced in a study of cytomegalovirus exposure and HLA in healthy donors. The PCR made use of 60 Vbeta and 13 Jbeta primers. Repertoires were generated with immunoSEQ multiplex PCR, while TCRdb's copy carries only in-frame clones and drops some. The table includes 96,000 or so clones, around 74% detected once. The specimen was PBMCs. The receptors come from a female donor in good health and CMV-seropositive.

Comment on this clone: The junction departs from germline at one end; a sequencing error may be responsible. This chain joins TRBV6-5 and TRBJ1-2; 9 nucleotides agree with TRBD1. Germline lookup yields CDR1 MNHEY and CDR2 SVGAGI. This CDR3 is built from 15 residues. CDR3 region: CASRYLTGGDPGYTF. CDR3 DNA sequence: TGTGCCAGCAGATACTTAACAGGGGGCGATCCTGGCTACACCTTC.

The chain couples TRBV28 to TRBJ1-2, with D uncertain. Trimming pared 4 bases from V and 13 bases from J, leaving 16 bases between. CDR1 and CDR2 from the germline V gene are MDHEN and SYDVKM. This CDR3 spans 12 amino acids. The CDR3 DNA reads TGTGCCAGCAGTTCAGGAGGACTGTTTCCCACCTTC. It codes for CASSSGGLFPTF.

The chain couples TRBV7-3 to TRBJ1-1; tentative D call: TRBD1 (5 bases). Deletions cut 1 base from V and 7 bases from J, with 10 bases between. The CDR3 length is 13 residues. Per the germline V gene, CDR1 is SGHTA and CDR2 is FQGTGA. The CDR3 reads CASSLKRGLEAFF. CDR3 coding DNA: TGTGCCAGCAGCTTAAAGCGGGGCCTTGAAGCTTTCTTT.

This clone came up a few times. The chain recombines TRBV10-3 with TRBJ2-5, with D possibly being TRBD1 (5 bases). CDR3 size: 16 residues. Germline-derived CDR1 and CDR2 are ENHRY and SYGVKD. The V gene lost 4 bases and the J gene lost 5 bases, with 20 bases spanning the gap. CDR3 sequence (DNA): TGTGCCATCAGTGGCCTAAAGGGGTCCCCCGGGGAGACCCAGTACTTC. Translated: CAISGLKGSPGETQYF.

This clone has just a few counts. V usage is TRBV5-1 and J usage is TRBJ1-1; D possibly corresponds to TRBD1 (6 bases). Germline CDR1 SGHRS, CDR2 YFSETQ. This CDR3 has 13 residues. The germline V and J ends were trimmed by 7 bases and 1 base, with 11 bases remaining between them. The CDR3 DNA reads as TGCGCCAGCGGGAACAGGGAGAACACTGAAGCTTTCTTT. It is translated as CASGNRENTEAFF. The whole variable domain, filled in from reference TRBV5-1 and TRBJ1-1, reads KAGVTQTPRYLIKTRGQQVTLSCSPISGHRSVSWYQQTPGQGLQFLFEYFSETQRNKGNFPGRFSGRQFSNSRSEMNVSTLELGDSALYLCASGNRENTEAFFGQGTRLTVV.

The chain is built from TRBV7-6 and TRBJ2-1, with D unclear. The CDR3 consists of 12 residues. Between the trimmed V and J ends, which lost 5 bases and 10 bases, there was a span of 12 bases. Germline values: CDR1 SGHVS, CDR2 FNYEAQ. The DNA of the CDR3 is TGTGCCAGCAGCGTATCCTTGACAGAGCAGTTCTTC. This codes for CASSVSLTEQFF.

The V and J genes are TRBV14 and TRBJ2-7; 8 nucleotides match TRBD2. The CDR3 covers 17 residues. V trimming: 1 base; J trimming: 3 bases; junction bases outside the gene matches: 11. Per germline, CDR1 SGHDN and CDR2 FVKESK. The CDR3 nucleotides read TGTGCCAGCAGCCAAGCTTTAGGTCTAGCGGGCCTCTACGAGCAGTACTTC. Translating it yields CASSQALGLAGLYEQYF.

V usage is TRBV6-6 and J usage is TRBJ2-1, with D possibly TRBD2 on 5 matching bases. This CDR3 contains 15 residues. Germline-derived CDR1 and CDR2 are MNHNY and SVGAGI (reference sequence). Trimming took off 7 bases at V and 6 bases at J, with 19 bases between the two ends. The chain's CDR3 is CASTPRGREGNEQFF. In DNA, the CDR3 is TGTGCCAGCACCCCCCGGGGTAGAGAAGGCAATGAGCAGTTCTTC.

The V gene is TRBV7-2, the J gene TRBJ1-6, with D maybe TRBD1 (6 bases). CDR3 size: 15 residues. Between the trimmed V and J ends, which lost 2 bases and 4 bases, there was a span of 9 bases. From germline, CDR1 is SGHTA and CDR2 FQGNSA. The CDR3 DNA is TGTGCCAGCAGCTTAAGGACAGCGTATAATTCACCCCTCCACTTT. It codes for CASSLRTAYNSPLHF.

The chain is built from TRBV7-9 and TRBJ1-1; D may be TRBD1 (5 bases). CDR1 is SEHNR, CDR2 FQNEAQ, per germline (reference sequence). The CDR3 runs to 15 residues. Deletions cut 8 bases from V and 5 bases from J, with 21 bases between. This CDR3 reads CASGDTASGKTEAFF. The CDR3 DNA reads TGTGCCAGCGGGGATACGGCCTCAGGGAAAACTGAAGCTTTCTTT.

In nucleotides, the CDR3 is TGCAGCGTGGGTGGCCTAACGGGGAGAATCACAGATACGCAGTATTTT. As protein: CSVGGLTGRITDTQYF. The chain links TRBV29-1 to TRBJ2-3, with D possibly TRBD2 on 5 matching bases. Germline values: CDR1 SQVTM, CDR2 ANQGSEA. Trimming took off 6 bases at V and 2 bases at J, with 21 bases between the two ends. This CDR3 is built from 16 residues.

The genes are TRBV9 and TRBJ1-1, with D possibly matching TRBD1 (5 bases). V lost 0 bases and J lost 4, with 13 bases in between. CDR1 and CDR2 (germline): SGDLS, YYNGEE. The CDR3 spans 15 residues. DNA of the CDR3: TGTGCCAGCAGCGTAGGGGGGGGACCGGGCACTGAAGCTTTCTTT. It is translated as CASSVGGGPGTEAFF. Full variable domain (outside the CDR3, taken from reference TRBV9 and TRBJ1-1): DSGVTQTPKHLITATGQRVTLRCSPRSGDLSVYWYQQSLDQGLQFLIQYYNGEERAKGNILERFSAQQFPDLHSELNLSSLELGDSALYFCASSVGGGPGTEAFFGQGTRLTVV.

This clone has only a few counts. The chain links TRBV4-3 to TRBJ1-2; no reliable D call. This CDR3 contains 15 residues. The V gene's germline CDR1 is LGHNA and CDR2 YSLEER. V lost 0 bases and J 4 bases, leaving 12 bases between the germline ends. This CDR3 reads CASSQDGGLSYGYTF. In DNA, the CDR3 is TGCGCCAGCAGCCAAGATGGAGGGTTGAGCTATGGCTACACCTTC.

This clone was seen more than once but under ten times. CDR3 sequence: CASSPGTGNTGELFF. CDR3 sequence (DNA): TGTGCCAGCTCACCCGGGACAGGGAACACCGGGGAGCTGTTTTTT. The chain employs TRBV18 and TRBJ2-2, with 8 nucleotides matching TRBD1. The germline V gene encodes CDR1 KGHSH and CDR2 LQKENI. The CDR3 contains 15 residues. The V and J ends lost 3 bases and 1 base, in that order; junction bases with no gene match: 1.

The rearrangement uses TRBV9 and TRBJ2-3; 9 nucleotides align to TRBD2. Germline-derived CDR1 and CDR2 are SGDLS and YYNGEE. V gave up 0 bases and J gave up 6 bases; unmatched junction bases: 5. The CDR3 sequence is 15 residues long. The DNA of the CDR3 is TGTGCCAGCAGCGTAGCAAGCGGGGGGCTGGATACGCAGTATTTT. The encoded protein is CASSVASGGLDTQYF.

This sequence joins TRBV30 and TRBJ2-1; the D gene is possibly TRBD1 (5 bases). The V end lost 3 bases, the J end lost 14 bases, and 17 bases lay between the germline ends. Germline-derived CDR1 and CDR2 are GTSNPN and SVGIG (reference sequence). The CDR3 contains 12 residues. The CDR3 coding sequence is TGTGCCTGGAGACGTCCAGGGTCGCCGGAGTTCTTC. It specifies CAWRRPGSPEFF.

The rearrangement links TRBV4-2 to TRBJ2-1; 9 bases fit TRBD2. The junction had 16 bases not matched to a gene; V was cut back by 3 bases and J by 10 bases. The CDR3 runs 17 residues. Germline CDR1 LGHNA, CDR2 YNFKEQ. The CDR3: CASSQPIAGAASREQFF. The CDR3 DNA reads as TGTGCCAGCAGCCAGCCTATAGCGGGGGCCGCCTCCCGGGAGCAGTTCTTC.

The V call is TRBV4-2, the J call TRBJ1-3; maybe TRBD1 (6 bases). The CDR3 runs to 16 residues. V was pared by 3 bases and J by 2 bases, with 14 bases between. Germline V gene data show CDR1 as LGHNA and CDR2 as YNFKEQ. CDR3 in DNA: TGTGCCAGCAGCCAGTACAGGGTTCTTACTGGAAACACCATATATTTT. The encoded protein is CASSQYRVLTGNTIYF.

The chain is built from TRBV6-6 and TRBJ1-4, with 7 bases fitting TRBD1. V was clipped by 6 bases and J by 7 bases; unmatched bases: 11. This CDR3 is 15 amino acids long. Germline V gene sequence: CDR1 MNHNY, CDR2 SVGAGI (reference sequence). The CDR3 region is CASSDDRVVSEKLFF. The CDR3 DNA sequence: TGTGCCAGCAGCGACGACAGGGTAGTGAGTGAAAAACTGTTTTTT.